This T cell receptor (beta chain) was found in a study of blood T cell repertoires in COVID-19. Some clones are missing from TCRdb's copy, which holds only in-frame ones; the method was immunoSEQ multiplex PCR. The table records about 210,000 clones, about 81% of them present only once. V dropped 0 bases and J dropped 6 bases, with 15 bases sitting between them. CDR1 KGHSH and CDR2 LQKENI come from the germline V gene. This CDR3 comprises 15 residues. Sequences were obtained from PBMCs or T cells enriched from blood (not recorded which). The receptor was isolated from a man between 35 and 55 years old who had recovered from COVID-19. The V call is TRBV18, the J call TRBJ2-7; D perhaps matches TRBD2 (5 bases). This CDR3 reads CASSPPSQDGGEQYF. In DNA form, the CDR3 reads TGTGCCAGCTCACCACCTTCGCAGGATGGAGGCGAGCAGTACTTC.